This TCR beta chain was sequenced in a study of blood T cell repertoires in COVID-19. Study processing details: Reference gene primer amplification gave estimated nucleated cell counts. Generated by immunoSEQ multiplex PCR, the TCRdb table keeps only in-frame clones and is missing some. The DNA was the basis for D and trimming; V, J and clone size are from that table. This repertoire shows a few hundred thousand clones, around 81% found once; its top ten account for around 3.7%. CDR3 length: 15 residues. Germline CDR1 ENHRY, CDR2 SYGVKD. The ends were cut back, 4 bases at V and 6 bases at J, with 18 bases in the middle. In terms of age and location, participants ranged from roughly 18 to 90 years and lived in 24 US areas. In assigning cohorts, the study relied on participant-reported clinical history. The study counted Cohort 3 donors as recovered given two negative PCRs, clearance, or symptom resolution.

Sequencing was done on a sample of PBMCs or T cells enriched from blood (not recorded which). This sequence was found in a man between 45 and 60 years old who had recovered from COVID-19. The chain employs TRBV10-3 and TRBJ1-1; a possible D gene is TRBD1 (5 bases). The CDR3 loop is CAISGMGQGTAEAFF. CDR3 DNA sequence: TGTGCCATCAGTGGAATGGGGCAGGGAACTGCTGAAGCTTTCTTT.